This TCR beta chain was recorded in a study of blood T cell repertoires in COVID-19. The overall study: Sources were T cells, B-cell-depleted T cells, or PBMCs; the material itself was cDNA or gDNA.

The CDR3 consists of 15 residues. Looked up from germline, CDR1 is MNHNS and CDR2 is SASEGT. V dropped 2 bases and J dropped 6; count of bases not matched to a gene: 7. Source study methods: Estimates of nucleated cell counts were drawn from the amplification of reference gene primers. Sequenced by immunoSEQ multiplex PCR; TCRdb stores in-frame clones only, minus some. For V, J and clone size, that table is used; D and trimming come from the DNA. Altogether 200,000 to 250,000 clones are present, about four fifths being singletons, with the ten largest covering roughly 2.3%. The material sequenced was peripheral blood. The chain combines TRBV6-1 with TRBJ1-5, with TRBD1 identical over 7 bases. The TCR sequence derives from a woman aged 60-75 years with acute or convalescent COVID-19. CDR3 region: CASSERQGNTQPQHF. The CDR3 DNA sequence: TGTGCCAGCAGTGAAAGACAGGGTAACACTCAGCCCCAGCATTTT.